Each of the 25 T cell receptor beta chains below was sequenced from the same sample in a study of human CD4 T cells and Enterobacteriaceae. Profiling relied on immunoSEQ multiplex PCR, and the TCRdb table lists in-frame clones only, not all of them. The sample has about 25,000 clones, approximately 80% seen once. Memory CD4+ T cells were sorted as all CD4+ cells except CD45RA+CCR7+CD95- naive cells, over 98% pure. Sequenced input: memory CD4+ T cells from blood. The receptors were sampled from a human donor in good health.

This chain joins TRBV7-9 and TRBJ2-7, with 7 bases aligning to TRBD1. The V segment lost 1 base and the J segment 2 bases; nucleotides outside the gene matches: 5. The CDR3 sequence is 15 residues long. Germline CDR1 reads SEHNR; CDR2 reads FQNEAQ (reference sequence). The DNA for the CDR3 is TGTGCCAGCAGCTTAGGGAACAGGGGAACCTACGAGCAGTACTTC. This sequence encodes CASSLGNRGTYEQYF. Combining the CDR3 with reference TRBV7-9 and TRBJ2-7 gives the whole variable domain DTGVSQNPRHKITKRGQNVTFRCDPISEHNRLYWYRQTLGQGPEFLTYFQNEAQLEKSRLLSDRFSAERPKGSFSTLEIQRTEQGDSAMYLCASSLGNRGTYEQYFGPGTRLTVT.

This chain uses TRBV18 with TRBJ2-5; D gene ambiguous. This CDR3 spans 11 amino acids. V was shortened by 3 bases and J by 4 bases, with 3 bases between the two germline ends. In germline, CDR1 is KGHSH, CDR2 LQKENI. The DNA of the CDR3 is TGTGCCAGCTCACCGGGAGAGACCCAGTACTTC. It translates to CASSPGETQYF.

Here the CDR3 reads CASSLTGAREQYF. CDR3 sequence (DNA): TGTGCCAGCAGCTTGACCGGGGCGAGGGAGCAGTACTTC. V and J are TRBV11-2 and TRBJ2-5; TRBD1 or TRBD2 may be the D gene (5 bases each). V gave up 3 bases and J gave up 11 bases, with 16 bases separating them. There are 13 residues in the CDR3. Germline-derived CDR1 and CDR2 are SGHAT and FQNNGV.

This chain joins TRBV7-9 and TRBJ1-6; 9 positions match TRBD1. After removal of 1 base from V and 10 bases from J, the junction contained 5 bases not matched to a gene. The CDR3 runs to 15 residues. The germline CDR1 and CDR2 sequences are SEHNR and FQNEAQ (reference sequence). The CDR3 region is CASSLVGTGRSPLHF. CDR3 nucleotides: TGTGCCAGCAGCTTAGTTGGGACAGGGCGATCACCCCTCCACTTT.

V gene TRBV7-8 combines with J gene TRBJ2-7; 7 nucleotides agree with TRBD2. After removal of 6 bases from V and 2 bases from J, the junction contained 7 bases not matched to a gene. The V gene's germline CDR1 is SGHVS and CDR2 FQNEAQ. The CDR3 has 14 residues. CDR3 sequence (DNA): TGTGCCAGCAGTTGGCGGGAGTCCACCTACGAGCAGTACTTC. This gives the protein CASSWRESTYEQYF.

The V gene is TRBV30, the J gene TRBJ2-3; no clear D. The V end lost 0 bases, the J end lost 0 bases, and 10 bases lay between the germline ends. The CDR3 extends over 15 amino acids. The germline V gene has CDR1 GTSNPN and CDR2 SVGIG (reference sequence). This CDR3 reads CAWSVTALSTDTQYF. The CDR3 DNA reads TGTGCCTGGAGTGTCACAGCGCTTAGCACAGATACGCAGTATTTT.

The V gene is TRBV5-1, the J gene TRBJ2-1; 11 positions match TRBD1. After removal of 4 bases from V and 3 bases from J, the junction contained 6 bases not matched to a gene. CDR1 is SGHRS, CDR2 YFSETQ, per germline. The CDR3 is made up of 16 amino acids. The DNA for the CDR3 is TGCGCCAGCAGCACGGCGGACAGGGGGCTCTACAATGAGCAGTTCTTC. This sequence encodes CASSTADRGLYNEQFF.

The chain has TRBV10-3 and TRBJ1-1; D is unclear. V gave up 7 bases and J gave up 5 bases, with 11 bases separating them. Germline V gene data show CDR1 as ENHRY and CDR2 as SYGVKD. There are 12 residues in the CDR3. DNA of the CDR3: TGTGCCATCACAGGTTCGGGGACTGAAGCTTTCTTT. Translation gives CAITGSGTEAFF.

V usage is TRBV9 and J usage is TRBJ1-6; no clear D. V was cut by 3 bases and J by 10 bases, with 14 bases left in between. This CDR3 has 14 amino acids. The germline CDR1 and CDR2 sequences are SGDLS and YYNGEE. The CDR3 here is CASSAPVPGSPLHF. The CDR3 nucleotides are TGTGCCAGCAGCGCCCCCGTCCCCGGCTCACCCCTCCACTTT. Full variable domain (rest looked up from reference TRBV9 and TRBJ1-6): DSGVTQTPKHLITATGQRVTLRCSPRSGDLSVYWYQQSLDQGLQFLIQYYNGEERAKGNILERFSAQQFPDLHSELNLSSLELGDSALYFCASSAPVPGSPLHFGNGTRLTVT.

The chain combines TRBV5-5 with TRBJ2-7; no definite D call. The V gene's germline CDR1 is SGHKS and CDR2 YYEKEE (reference sequence). V was shortened by 5 bases and J by 0 bases, with 9 bases between the two germline ends. The CDR3 totals 13 residues. The CDR3 loop is CASSSGSSYEQYF. In DNA, the CDR3 is TGTGCCAGCAGTTCCGGCTCCTCCTACGAGCAGTACTTC. The whole variable domain, filled in from reference TRBV5-5 and TRBJ2-7, reads DAGVTQSPTHLIKTRGQQVTLRCSPISGHKSVSWYQQVLGQGPQFIFQYYEKEERGRGNFPDRFSARQFPNYSSELNVNALLLGDSALYLCASSSGSSYEQYFGPGTRLTVT.

The V gene is TRBV9, the J gene TRBJ2-5; D is possibly TRBD2 (6 bases). Trimming took 0 bases from V and 7 from J, leaving 19 bases between them. CDR1 is SGDLS, CDR2 YYNGEE, per germline. The CDR3 is 16 residues long. CDR3 bases: TGTGCCAGCAGCGTAGAGCGGCAGGACTATTTAGGGACCCAGTACTTC. Amino acids: CASSVERQDYLGTQYF.

The rearrangement joins TRBV18 to TRBJ2-3, with D possibly being TRBD1 or TRBD2 (5 bases each). Germline assignment: CDR1 KGHSH and CDR2 LQKENI. The CDR3 totals 15 residues. V was clipped by 5 bases and J by 0 bases, with 12 bases between them. The CDR3 is CASSTGTRSTDTQYF. The CDR3 nucleotides are TGTGCCAGCTCAACCGGGACCCGGAGCACAGATACGCAGTATTTT.

This chain connects TRBV7-8 to TRBJ1-6, with D tentatively TRBD1 (5 bases). The CDR3 contains 17 residues. Germline V gene lookup returns CDR1 SGHVS and CDR2 FQNEAQ. Deletions cut 0 bases from V and 0 bases from J, with 9 bases between. CDR3 sequence: CASSLASGSSYNSPLHF. Written as DNA, the CDR3 is TGTGCCAGCAGCTTAGCTTCAGGGAGCTCCTATAATTCACCCCTCCACTTT.

This clone was picked up one time. The CDR3 protein is CASSSRLAGARKEQFF. The CDR3 nucleotides read TGTGCCAGCAGCTCCCGCCTAGCGGGGGCCCGAAAAGAGCAGTTCTTC. The rearrangement uses TRBV13 and TRBJ2-1, with 10 bases identical to TRBD2. CDR3 length equals 16 residues. Germline loops: CDR1 PRHDT, CDR2 FYEKMQ (reference sequence). J lost 10 bases, V lost 4 bases, and 13 bases had no gene match.

The chain has TRBV28 and TRBJ2-5, with D perhaps assigned TRBD1 or TRBD2 (5 bases each). This CDR3 spans 15 amino acids. Germline CDR1 reads MDHEN; CDR2 reads SYDVKM. The V end was cut by 6 bases, the J end by 1 base, with 15 bases between. In DNA form, the CDR3 reads TGTGCCAGCAGCCCCCCGGGACGCCTCCAAGAGACCCAGTACTTC. Amino acid sequence: CASSPPGRLQETQYF.

V usage is TRBV7-6 and J usage is TRBJ1-5; D gene ambiguous. The CDR3 totals 16 residues. The V end was cut by 6 bases, the J end by 4 bases, with 19 bases between. Germline V gene data show CDR1 as SGHVS and CDR2 as FNYEAQ. In DNA, the CDR3 is TGTGCCAGCAGTTTTATGGCAGGAGAAAGGAATCAGCCCCAGCATTTT. Its translation is CASSFMAGERNQPQHF.

The chain has TRBV4-1 and TRBJ2-5; the D gene is possibly TRBD1 (6 bases). V lost 3 bases to trimming and J lost 4 bases, with 18 bases between them. Germline assignment: CDR1 MGHRA and CDR2 YSYEKL. The CDR3 has 16 residues. Here the CDR3 reads CASSQTGISTGETQYF. CDR3 nucleotide sequence: TGCGCCAGCAGCCAGACAGGAATTTCTACCGGAGAGACCCAGTACTTC.

This clone was seen more than once but under ten times. J is TRBJ1-3 and V is TRBV9; D may be TRBD1 (6 bases). Trimming took off 3 bases at V and 3 bases at J, with 13 bases between the two ends. CDR1 is SGDLS and CDR2 is YYNGEE in the germline V gene. The CDR3 has 15 residues. DNA of the CDR3: TGTGCCAGCAGCGCCCCCGGGGGCGGTGGAAACACCATATATTTT. This translates into CASSAPGGGGNTIYF.

The rearrangement links TRBV19 to TRBJ2-7, with 9 bases lining up with TRBD1. This CDR3 has 15 amino acids. V lost 3 bases to trimming and J lost 3 bases; unmatched junction nucleotides: 6. Germline V gene sequence: CDR1 LNHDA, CDR2 SQIVND (reference sequence). The CDR3 protein is CASSMDRGFRYEQYF. CDR3 in DNA: TGTGCCAGTAGTATGGACAGGGGATTCCGCTACGAGCAGTACTTC. Using reference TRBV19 and TRBJ2-7 for the parts outside the CDR3, the full variable domain is DGGITQSPKYLFRKEGQNVTLSCEQNLNHDAMYWYRQDPGQGLRLIYYSQIVNDFQKGDIAEGYSVSREKKESFPLTVTSAQKNPTAFYLCASSMDRGFRYEQYFGPGTRLTVT.

The V and J genes are TRBV18 and TRBJ2-7; TRBD1 matches at 7 bases. V lost 2 bases, J lost 3 bases, and 7 bases stayed unmatched. Per the germline V gene, CDR1 is KGHSH and CDR2 is LQKENI. The CDR3 has 15 amino acids. The CDR3 here is CASSPRTQGDYEQYF. The DNA for the CDR3 is TGTGCCAGCTCACCAAGAACCCAGGGGGACTACGAGCAGTACTTC.

The V call is TRBV6-1, the J call TRBJ1-2; tentatively, D is TRBD1 (5 bases). This CDR3 region has 15 residues. CDR1 and CDR2 (germline): MNHNS, SASEGT. V gave up 6 bases and J gave up 2 bases, with 16 bases separating them. CDR3 nucleotides: TGTGCCAGCAGGCCGGGGACCACTTTAAACTATGGCTACACCTTC. Translating gives CASRPGTTLNYGYTF.

The chain uses TRBV7-9 and TRBJ1-4, with 7 bases that match TRBD1. Trimming removed 2 bases from V and 4 bases from J; junction bases left unmatched: 7. The V gene's germline CDR1 is SEHNR and CDR2 FQNEAQ (reference sequence). The CDR3 spans 16 residues. The CDR3 nucleotides are TGTGCCAGCAGCTTAACACGACAGGGAAATAATGAAAAACTGTTTTTT. It specifies CASSLTRQGNNEKLFF.

The genes are TRBV18 and TRBJ1-3, with D unresolved. Trimming removed 3 bases at V and 4 bases at J, with 13 bases between. Germline lookup yields CDR1 KGHSH and CDR2 LQKENI. CDR3 size: 15 residues. CDR3 sequence reads: CASSPGDAGGNTIYF. CDR3 nucleotides: TGTGCCAGCTCACCTGGAGACGCCGGAGGAAACACCATATATTTT.

The chain joins TRBV18 to TRBJ2-5, with D possibly TRBD1 on 5 matching bases. Germline V gene data show CDR1 as KGHSH and CDR2 as LQKENI. The V and J ends lost 2 bases and 7 bases respectively, with 8 bases between them. This CDR3 comprises 12 residues. CDR3 DNA sequence: TGTGCCAGCTCACCATTAAGGGGGACCCAGTACTTC. Its protein product is CASSPLRGTQYF.

The sample holds one count of this clone. The CDR3 DNA reads TGCGCCAGCAGCCTACGGACAGGGTCCCTAAACATTCAGTACTTC. This codes for CASSLRTGSLNIQYF. The chain has TRBV5-1 and TRBJ2-4; TRBD1 aligns across 8 bases. The CDR3 spans 15 residues. Germline V gene lookup returns CDR1 SGHRS and CDR2 YFSETQ. V was clipped by 4 bases and J by 6 bases; unmatched bases: 9.